This T cell receptor (beta chain) was profiled in a study of T cells in Graves' hyperthyroidism and ophthalmopathy. Background on the study: It was at initial diagnosis, before any treatment, that peripheral blood was collected.

Pregnant or lactating patients were excluded, as were those with uncontrolled infection or other autoimmune disease. The CDR3 length is 17 residues. V dropped 1 base and J dropped 2; count of bases not matched to a gene: 10. Germline V gives CDR1 SGHAT, CDR2 FQDESV (reference sequence). Amplified regions were TCR beta CDR3 sequences from RNA transcripts. First-round RT-PCR of the TCR CDR3 relied on the HTBI primer set. From the multiplex PCR reads, TCRdb called clonotypes with MiXCR, one entry per CDR3 protein. This table has approximately 610,000 distinct CDR3 sequences, over 12% appearing once. This sequence originates from a woman aged 40 to 49 with Graves' ophthalmopathy. Sequencing was performed on blood. The chain uses TRBV11-1 and TRBJ2-7; 8 bases map to TRBD1. Written as DNA, the CDR3 is TGTGCCAGCAGCTTAGGCCCTGTGGCAGGGGGCCCCTACGAGCAGTACTTC. It encodes CASSLGPVAGGPYEQYF.